This is a list of T cell receptor beta chains from one sample in a study of siplizumab effects on memory and regulatory T cells. Here immunoSEQ multiplex PCR was the method, and the copy in TCRdb shows in-frame clones only, minus some. This sample yields about 19,000 clones, of which around 40% are seen a single time; about 6.1% belongs to the top ten. No antigen is known for these receptors. Sequenced: CFSE-low (dividing) CD4+ T cells sorted from an allogeneic mixed lymphocyte reaction. These receptors were taken from a human donor in good health; the cells came from an allogeneic mixed lymphocyte reaction. Some clones in this sample may be carry-over from other donors' samples. Both conserved end residues are part of each CDR3. The D gene is left open where the match is weak. Clone sizes are given selectively: once, few, many, or a class where the clone is expanded.

clone_size d_call j_call v_call cdr3_nt cdr3_aa
medium-sized NA TRBJ1-1 TRBV5-5 TGTGCCAGCAGCCCGAACGGAAACAGGTACACTGAAGCTTTCTTT CASSPNGNRYTEAFF
few TRBD2 TRBJ2-2 TRBV18 TGTGCCAGCTCACCGATACTAGCGGGAGGGGAGCTGTTTTTT CASSPILAGGELFF
NA TRBD2 TRBJ2-3 TRBV5-1 TGCGCCAGCAGCTTAACAGGACTAGCGGGAGACACAGATACGCAGTATTTT CASSLTGLAGDTDTQYF
few NA TRBJ1-2 TRBV7-9 TGTGCCAGCAGCTCCCAACCGGGCCTTATCTATGGCTACACCTTC CASSSQPGLIYGYTF
few NA TRBJ1-4 TRBV2 TGTGCCAGCAGGGTTAATGAAAAACTGTTTTTT CASRVNEKLFF
NA NA TRBJ2-7 TRBV5-4 TGTGCCAGCAGCTTTCCCTCACGGGAGCAGTACTTC CASSFPSREQYF
few NA TRBJ2-7 TRBV5-3 TGTGCCAGAAGCCAGCCACACCTTAAGGACGGAGGTTGCTCCTACGAGCAGTACTTC CARSQPHLKDGGCSYEQYF
few TRBD1 TRBJ1-2 TRBV9 TGTGCCAGCAGCGGGGGACAGATCAACTATGGCTACACCTTC CASSGGQINYGYTF
NA NA TRBJ2-5 TRBV11-2 TGTGCCAGCAGGTGGACTGTAAACCTCCAAGAGACCCAGTACTTC CASRWTVNLQETQYF
NA NA TRBJ2-7 TRBV27 TGTGCCAGCATGGGCAGCCAAACCTACGAGCAGTACTTC CASMGSQTYEQYF
NA NA TRBJ1-1 TRBV7-9 TGTGCCAGCAGCTTATGGGGGTACACTGAAGCTTTCTTT CASSLWGYTEAFF
many NA TRBJ1-2 TRBV2 TGTGCCAGCTTTACAATGTCCTACTATGGCTACACCTTC CASFTMSYYGYTF
few TRBD1 TRBJ1-2 TRBV7-9 TGTGCCAGCAGCTTAGGTCCGGGACAGGCGGGTAACTATGGCTACACCTTC CASSLGPGQAGNYGYTF
few NA TRBJ1-1 TRBV27 TGTGCCAGCACCGCTTTCGGCTCGAACACTGAAGCTTTCTTT CASTAFGSNTEAFF
few TRBD1 TRBJ2-7 TRBV14 TGTGCCAGCAGCCAAGATATTCGGACAGGGGGATCCTACGAGCAGTACTTC CASSQDIRTGGSYEQYF
NA TRBD1 TRBJ2-7 TRBV27 TGTGCCAGCAGACGATCAGCAGGGGGCGCCGAGCAGTACTTC CASRRSAGGAEQYF
medium-sized NA TRBJ1-2 TRBV2 TGTGCCAGCAGTGGAGCAGGGGCCTTTTCCTATGGCTACACCTTC CASSGAGAFSYGYTF
NA NA TRBJ1-3 TRBV11-2 TGTGCCAGCAGCCCGCCGGGCTCTGGAAACACCATATATTTT CASSPPGSGNTIYF
NA NA TRBJ1-5 TRBV6-6 TGTGCCAGCAGTTTACAGATTGGTTTTCCCCAGCATTTT CASSLQIGFPQHF
few TRBD2 TRBJ2-7 TRBV27 TGTGCCAGCAGTTTTTTTTGGGGGACTAGCGGGAGGAGTTACGAGCAGTACTTC CASSFFWGTSGRSYEQYF
NA NA TRBJ2-3 TRBV6-1 TGTGCCAGCAGTGGGGAAGGCACAGATACGCAGTATTTT CASSGEGTDTQYF
few NA TRBJ1-3 TRBV25-1 TGTGCCAGCAGTGAAAATAGTGGTCGCCGCTCTGGAAACACCATATATTTT CASSENSGRRSGNTIYF
NA NA TRBJ1-2 TRBV10-3 TGTGCCAGCAGTGAACAGGGCCACTATGGCTACACCTTC CASSEQGHYGYTF
medium-sized TRBD2 TRBJ2-3 TRBV7-9 TGTGCCAGCAGCTTAGGCCTAGCGGGAGTTACAGATACGCAGTATTTT CASSLGLAGVTDTQYF
NA NA TRBJ1-1 TRBV7-9 TGTGCCAGCAGCTTAGCCGTGAAGGCGACAGTGATCCCGCCAGCTTTCTTT CASSLAVKATVIPPAFF
NA NA TRBJ1-1 TRBV6-5 TGTGCCAGCAGTTACGGGGCGCGGACTGAAGCTTTCTTT CASSYGARTEAFF
NA NA TRBJ1-2 TRBV6-5 TGTGCCAGCAGTTACGACAGGTCTCTACGCTATGGCTACACCTTC CASSYDRSLRYGYTF